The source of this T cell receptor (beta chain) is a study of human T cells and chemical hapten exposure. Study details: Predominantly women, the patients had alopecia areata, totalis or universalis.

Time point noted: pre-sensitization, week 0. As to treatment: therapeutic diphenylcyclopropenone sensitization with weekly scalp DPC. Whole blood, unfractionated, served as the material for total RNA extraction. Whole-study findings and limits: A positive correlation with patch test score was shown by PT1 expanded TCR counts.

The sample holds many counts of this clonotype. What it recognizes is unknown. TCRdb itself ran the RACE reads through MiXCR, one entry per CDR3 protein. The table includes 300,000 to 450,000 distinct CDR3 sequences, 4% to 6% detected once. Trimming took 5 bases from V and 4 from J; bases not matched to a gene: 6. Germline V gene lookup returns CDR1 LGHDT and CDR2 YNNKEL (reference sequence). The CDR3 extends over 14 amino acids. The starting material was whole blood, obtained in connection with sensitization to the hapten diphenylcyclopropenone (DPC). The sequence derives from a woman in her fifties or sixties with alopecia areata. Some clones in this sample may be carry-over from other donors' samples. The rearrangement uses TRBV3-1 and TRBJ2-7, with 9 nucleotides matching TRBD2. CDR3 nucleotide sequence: TGTGCCAGCAGCACGACTAGCGGCAAATACGAGCAGTACTTC. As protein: CASSTTSGKYEQYF.